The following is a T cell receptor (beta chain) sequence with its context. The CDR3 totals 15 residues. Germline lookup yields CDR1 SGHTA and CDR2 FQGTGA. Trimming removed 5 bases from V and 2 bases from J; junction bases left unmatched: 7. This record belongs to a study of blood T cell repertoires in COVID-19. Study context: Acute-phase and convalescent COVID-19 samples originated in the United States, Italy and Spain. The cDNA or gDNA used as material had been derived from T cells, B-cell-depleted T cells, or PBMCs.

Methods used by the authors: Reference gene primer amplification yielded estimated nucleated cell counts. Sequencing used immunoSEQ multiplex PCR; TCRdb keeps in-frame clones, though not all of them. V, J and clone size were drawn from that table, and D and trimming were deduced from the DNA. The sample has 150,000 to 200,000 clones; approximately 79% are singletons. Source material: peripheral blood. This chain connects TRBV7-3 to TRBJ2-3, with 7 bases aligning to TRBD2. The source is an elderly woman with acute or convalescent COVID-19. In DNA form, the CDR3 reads TGTGCCAGCAGCCGGACTAGAGATTTCACAGATACGCAGTATTTT. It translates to CASSRTRDFTDTQYF.